Listed below are T cell receptor beta chains from one sample, sequenced in a study of T cells after yellow fever vaccination. MiXCR, run by TCRdb on the 5' RACE reads, gives a single entry per CDR3 protein. The sample has 200,000 to 300,000 distinct CDR3 sequences, 10% to 15% seen once. The material was CD4+ T cells sorted from PBMCs, obtained 45 days after the yellow fever booster vaccination. These receptor sequences come from a man aged 30 to 39 who received the YFV17D yellow fever vaccine. CDR3s include the opening cysteine and the closing phenylalanine or tryptophan. The order of the fields is V gene, D gene, clone size, J gene, CDR3 protein, CDR3 DNA. The D gene is left open where the match is weak. Clone size appears in some rows only: once, few, many, or a class for an expanded clone.

v_call: TRBV6-5
d_call: TRBD2
clone_size: -
j_call: TRBJ2-3
cdr3_aa: CASSYIGRGTDTQYF
cdr3_nt: TGTGCCAGCAGTTACATCGGGAGGGGCACAGATACGCAGTATTTT

v_call: TRBV6-1
d_call: TRBD1
clone_size: many
j_call: TRBJ1-2
cdr3_aa: CASSVQGINYGYTF
cdr3_nt: TGTGCCAGCAGCGTACAGGGGATCAACTATGGCTACACCTTC

v_call: TRBV7-8
d_call: -
clone_size: many
j_call: TRBJ2-1
cdr3_aa: CASSIVRNNEQFF
cdr3_nt: TGTGCCAGCAGCATCGTCCGGAACAATGAGCAGTTCTTC

v_call: TRBV29-1
d_call: -
clone_size: -
j_call: TRBJ2-7
cdr3_aa: CSFPSGSRSYEQYF
cdr3_nt: TGCAGCTTCCCCTCGGGATCCCGCTCCTACGAGCAGTACTTC

v_call: TRBV12-3/TRBV12-4
d_call: TRBD1
clone_size: many
j_call: TRBJ1-1
cdr3_aa: CASSRTGGVAAFF
cdr3_nt: TGTGCCAGCAGTCGGACAGGGGGTGTAGCGGCTTTCTTT

v_call: TRBV2
d_call: -
clone_size: -
j_call: TRBJ2-1
cdr3_aa: CASSEGGTYNEQFF
cdr3_nt: TGTGCCAGCAGTGAAGGAGGGACCTACAATGAGCAGTTCTTC

v_call: TRBV7-2
d_call: -
clone_size: -
j_call: TRBJ1-4
cdr3_aa: CASSASNEKLFF
cdr3_nt: TGTGCCAGCAGCGCAAGTAATGAAAAACTGTTTTTT

v_call: TRBV6-1
d_call: -
clone_size: few
j_call: TRBJ2-7
cdr3_aa: CASSEQGTSYEQYF
cdr3_nt: TGTGCCAGCAGTGAACAGGGGACGTCCTACGAGCAGTACTTC

v_call: TRBV5-1
d_call: -
clone_size: few
j_call: TRBJ2-7
cdr3_aa: CASSDGPALEQYF
cdr3_nt: TGCGCCAGCAGCGACGGACCGGCCCTCGAGCAGTACTTC

v_call: TRBV5-1
d_call: -
clone_size: -
j_call: TRBJ2-5
cdr3_aa: CASSLGPGRGETQYF
cdr3_nt: TGCGCCAGCAGCTTAGGGCCGGGACGTGGAGAGACCCAGTACTTC

v_call: TRBV5-5
d_call: -
clone_size: few
j_call: TRBJ2-1
cdr3_aa: CASSLGSTYNEQFF
cdr3_nt: TGTGCCAGCAGCTTGGGGAGTACCTACAATGAGCAGTTCTTC

v_call: TRBV7-2
d_call: -
clone_size: many
j_call: TRBJ2-5
cdr3_aa: CASSLAGWAQETQYF
cdr3_nt: TGTGCCAGCAGCTTAGCAGGATGGGCGCAAGAGACCCAGTACTTC

v_call: TRBV6-5
d_call: -
clone_size: few
j_call: TRBJ2-6
cdr3_aa: CASKPTDSGANVLTF
cdr3_nt: TGTGCCAGCAAACCAACGGACTCTGGGGCCAACGTCCTGACTTTC

v_call: TRBV4-3
d_call: TRBD2
clone_size: few
j_call: TRBJ2-1
cdr3_aa: CASSQSPSGYNEQFF
cdr3_nt: TGCGCCAGCAGCCAATCCCCTAGCGGCTACAATGAGCAGTTCTTC

v_call: TRBV29-1
d_call: -
clone_size: -
j_call: TRBJ2-3
cdr3_aa: CSAHLLTGTTDTQYF
cdr3_nt: TGCAGCGCTCATCTTTTGACGGGTACTACAGATACGCAGTATTTT

v_call: TRBV15
d_call: -
clone_size: -
j_call: TRBJ1-4
cdr3_aa: CATSRGSGPINEKLFF
cdr3_nt: TGTGCCACCAGCAGAGGCTCGGGACCGATTAATGAAAAACTGTTTTTT

v_call: TRBV11-1
d_call: TRBD2
clone_size: -
j_call: TRBJ2-6
cdr3_aa: CASSLGLAGVLGANVLTF
cdr3_nt: TGTGCCAGCAGCTTGGGACTAGCGGGAGTTCTGGGGGCCAACGTCCTGACTTTC

v_call: TRBV7-2
d_call: TRBD2
clone_size: -
j_call: TRBJ2-3
cdr3_aa: CASSKRLAGVTDTQYF
cdr3_nt: TGTGCCAGCAGCAAAAGACTAGCGGGTGTCACAGATACGCAGTATTTT

v_call: TRBV6-5
d_call: -
clone_size: many
j_call: TRBJ1-4
cdr3_aa: CASSYSLLGEKLFF
cdr3_nt: TGTGCCAGCAGTTACTCTCTGTTGGGTGAAAAACTGTTTTTT

v_call: TRBV7-2
d_call: -
clone_size: -
j_call: TRBJ1-3
cdr3_aa: CASSLDGVGNTIYF
cdr3_nt: TGTGCCAGCAGCTTAGACGGGGTTGGAAACACCATATATTTT

v_call: TRBV10-3
d_call: -
clone_size: few
j_call: TRBJ2-5
cdr3_aa: CAIISEYQETQYF
cdr3_nt: TGTGCCATCATTTCGGAGTACCAAGAGACCCAGTACTTC

v_call: TRBV12-3/TRBV12-4
d_call: TRBD2
clone_size: many
j_call: TRBJ2-7
cdr3_aa: CASSQSGTKDEQYF
cdr3_nt: TGTGCCAGCAGTCAGTCCGGGACTAAGGACGAGCAGTACTTC

v_call: TRBV7-9
d_call: TRBD1
clone_size: -
j_call: TRBJ2-7
cdr3_aa: CASSRTGVDEQYF
cdr3_nt: TGTGCCAGCAGCAGGACAGGGGTTGACGAGCAGTACTTC

v_call: TRBV20-1
d_call: TRBD2
clone_size: -
j_call: TRBJ2-7
cdr3_aa: CSARGLWSGGSSYEQYF
cdr3_nt: TGCAGTGCTAGAGGCCTTTGGAGCGGGGGATCCTCCTACGAGCAGTACTTC

v_call: TRBV5-1
d_call: TRBD1
clone_size: many
j_call: TRBJ2-5
cdr3_aa: CASSLGQGQETQYF
cdr3_nt: TGCGCCAGCAGCTTGGGACAGGGCCAAGAGACCCAGTACTTC

v_call: TRBV7-2
d_call: TRBD2
clone_size: -
j_call: TRBJ2-5
cdr3_aa: CASSLRLAGGLETQYF
cdr3_nt: TGTGCCAGCAGCTTAAGACTAGCGGGAGGTTTGGAGACCCAGTACTTC

v_call: TRBV19
d_call: TRBD1
clone_size: -
j_call: TRBJ1-4
cdr3_aa: CASSKNRDSEKLLF
cdr3_nt: TGTGCCAGTAGTAAGAACCGGGACAGTGAAAAACTGTTGTTT

v_call: TRBV20-1
d_call: -
clone_size: few
j_call: TRBJ2-7
cdr3_aa: CSASRQTGARHGEQYF
cdr3_nt: TGCAGTGCTAGCCGCCAAACCGGGGCCAGACATGGCGAGCAGTACTTC

v_call: TRBV7-2
d_call: -
clone_size: few
j_call: TRBJ2-5
cdr3_aa: CASSRDGRMETQYF
cdr3_nt: TGTGCCAGCAGCCGGGACGGCCGGATGGAGACCCAGTACTTC

v_call: TRBV20-1
d_call: -
clone_size: -
j_call: TRBJ1-2
cdr3_aa: CSALTYGYTF
cdr3_nt: TGCAGTGCCCTGACCTATGGCTACACCTTC

v_call: TRBV12-3/TRBV12-4
d_call: -
clone_size: few
j_call: TRBJ2-5
cdr3_aa: CASTSRGNAPYF
cdr3_nt: TGTGCCAGCACCTCCCGGGGGAATGCCCCGTACTTC

v_call: TRBV6-2/TRBV6-3
d_call: -
clone_size: -
j_call: TRBJ2-1
cdr3_aa: CASCSGAQSYNEQFF
cdr3_nt: TGTGCCAGCTGCTCGGGGGCCCAATCCTACAATGAGCAGTTCTTC

v_call: TRBV24-1
d_call: TRBD2
clone_size: few
j_call: TRBJ2-2
cdr3_aa: CATSETSGRNTGELFF
cdr3_nt: TGTGCCACCAGTGAAACTAGCGGGAGGAACACCGGGGAGCTGTTTTTT

v_call: TRBV12-3/TRBV12-4
d_call: -
clone_size: many
j_call: TRBJ1-6
cdr3_aa: CASSTGHTPLHF
cdr3_nt: TGTGCCAGCAGCACCGGACACACACCCCTCCACTTT

v_call: TRBV20-1
d_call: -
clone_size: many
j_call: TRBJ2-3
cdr3_aa: CSAPASATDTQYF
cdr3_nt: TGCAGTGCACCTGCTAGCGCCACAGATACGCAGTATTTT

v_call: TRBV12-3/TRBV12-4
d_call: TRBD2
clone_size: few
j_call: TRBJ2-5
cdr3_aa: CASSLGTSGKQTQYF
cdr3_nt: TGTGCCAGCTCACTCGGGACTAGCGGGAAGCAGACCCAGTACTTC

v_call: TRBV29-1
d_call: -
clone_size: many
j_call: TRBJ2-3
cdr3_aa: CSVERTPTDTQYF
cdr3_nt: TGCAGCGTTGAAAGGACCCCCACAGATACGCAGTATTTT

v_call: TRBV9
d_call: -
clone_size: few
j_call: TRBJ2-2
cdr3_aa: CASSSTPDGGELFF
cdr3_nt: TGTGCCAGCAGCTCCACCCCCGACGGCGGGGAGCTGTTTTTT

v_call: TRBV4-3
d_call: -
clone_size: -
j_call: TRBJ2-7
cdr3_aa: CASSQGLAYEQYF
cdr3_nt: TGCGCCAGCAGCCAAGGGCTAGCCTACGAGCAGTACTTC

v_call: TRBV12-3/TRBV12-4
d_call: -
clone_size: few
j_call: TRBJ1-1
cdr3_aa: CASSLRGANTEAFF
cdr3_nt: TGTGCCAGCAGTTTACGGGGGGCGAACACTGAAGCTTTCTTT

v_call: TRBV2
d_call: -
clone_size: -
j_call: TRBJ1-3
cdr3_aa: CASRHRAELSGNTIYF
cdr3_nt: TGTGCCAGCAGGCACAGGGCGGAACTCTCTGGAAACACCATATATTTT

v_call: TRBV6-6
d_call: -
clone_size: -
j_call: TRBJ2-2
cdr3_aa: CASREQGTGELFF
cdr3_nt: TGTGCCAGCAGAGAACAGGGAACCGGGGAGCTGTTTTTT

v_call: TRBV3-1
d_call: -
clone_size: -
j_call: TRBJ2-1
cdr3_aa: CASSQEVGEQFF
cdr3_nt: TGTGCCAGCAGCCAAGAAGTAGGCGAGCAGTTCTTC

v_call: TRBV6-2/TRBV6-3
d_call: TRBD2
clone_size: few
j_call: TRBJ2-1
cdr3_aa: CASSYSKLGISGRVNEQFF
cdr3_nt: TGTGCCAGCAGTTACTCGAAGTTAGGTATCAGCGGGAGGGTCAATGAGCAGTTCTTC

v_call: TRBV7-8
d_call: -
clone_size: few
j_call: TRBJ2-1
cdr3_aa: CASSLGWREQFF
cdr3_nt: TGTGCCAGCAGCTTAGGCTGGCGCGAGCAGTTCTTC

v_call: TRBV29-1
d_call: TRBD2
clone_size: -
j_call: TRBJ2-7
cdr3_aa: CSVAPLAGGEQYF
cdr3_nt: TGCAGCGTTGCGCCACTAGCGGGAGGGGAGCAGTACTTC

v_call: TRBV2
d_call: -
clone_size: few
j_call: TRBJ2-5
cdr3_aa: CASSTGTLQETQYF
cdr3_nt: TGTGCCAGCAGCACCGGGACCTTGCAAGAGACCCAGTACTTC

v_call: TRBV7-2
d_call: -
clone_size: -
j_call: TRBJ2-7
cdr3_aa: CASSLRVSPSYEQYF
cdr3_nt: TGTGCCAGCAGCTTAAGGGTTAGCCCGTCCTACGAGCAGTACTTC

v_call: TRBV29-1
d_call: TRBD1
clone_size: many
j_call: TRBJ2-5
cdr3_aa: CSAAPGTDQETQYF
cdr3_nt: TGCAGCGCAGCGCCCGGGACAGACCAAGAGACCCAGTACTTC

v_call: TRBV7-2
d_call: -
clone_size: -
j_call: TRBJ1-5
cdr3_aa: CASSLVWGGNQPQHF
cdr3_nt: TGTGCCAGCAGCTTAGTATGGGGTGGCAATCAGCCCCAGCATTTT

v_call: TRBV5-1
d_call: -
clone_size: -
j_call: TRBJ1-2
cdr3_aa: CASSPLDSAVGYTF
cdr3_nt: TGCGCCAGCAGCCCCCTGGACTCGGCGGTGGGCTACACCTTC

v_call: TRBV15
d_call: -
clone_size: few
j_call: TRBJ2-1
cdr3_aa: CATSRDLPVGVNEQFF
cdr3_nt: TGTGCCACCAGCAGAGATCTTCCGGTCGGGGTCAATGAGCAGTTCTTC

v_call: TRBV6-5
d_call: -
clone_size: once
j_call: TRBJ2-2
cdr3_aa: CASSYFAAGELFF
cdr3_nt: TGTGCCAGCAGTTACTTCGCTGCCGGGGAGCTGTTTTTT

v_call: TRBV6-1
d_call: TRBD1
clone_size: -
j_call: TRBJ1-1
cdr3_aa: CASRTDRVDPEAFF
cdr3_nt: TGTGCCAGCAGAACAGACAGGGTCGACCCTGAAGCTTTCTTT

v_call: TRBV5-1
d_call: -
clone_size: -
j_call: TRBJ2-7
cdr3_aa: CASSLRIGDYEQYF
cdr3_nt: TGCGCCAGCAGCTTACGAATCGGCGACTACGAGCAGTACTTC

v_call: TRBV15
d_call: -
clone_size: few
j_call: TRBJ2-3
cdr3_aa: CATSREPRRPDTQYF
cdr3_nt: TGTGCCACCAGCAGAGAGCCGCGACGTCCAGATACGCAGTATTTT

v_call: TRBV5-1
d_call: -
clone_size: few
j_call: TRBJ2-1
cdr3_aa: CASSNGGHPAYNEQFF
cdr3_nt: TGCGCCAGCAGCAACGGGGGACACCCCGCCTACAATGAGCAGTTCTTC

v_call: TRBV20-1
d_call: TRBD1
clone_size: -
j_call: TRBJ2-5
cdr3_aa: CSARAPDGDSQETQYF
cdr3_nt: TGCAGTGCTAGAGCCCCGGACGGGGACAGTCAAGAGACCCAGTACTTC

v_call: TRBV7-9
d_call: TRBD1
clone_size: -
j_call: TRBJ2-7
cdr3_aa: CTSSPRTGNTYEQYF
cdr3_nt: TGTACCAGCAGCCCCCGGACAGGAAATACCTACGAGCAGTACTTC

v_call: TRBV7-9
d_call: TRBD1
clone_size: few
j_call: TRBJ2-1
cdr3_aa: CASSLQGAYLNEQFF
cdr3_nt: TGTGCCAGCAGCTTACAGGGGGCTTACCTTAATGAGCAGTTCTTC